This T cell receptor (beta chain) was profiled in a study of blood T cell repertoires in COVID-19. Study-level information: Acute and convalescent COVID-19 samples came from the United States, Italy and Spain. PBMCs, B-cell-depleted T cells, or T cells provided the cDNA or gDNA that made up the material.

Trimming took 6 bases from V and 0 from J; bases not matched to a gene: 8. The germline V gene has CDR1 MRHNA and CDR2 SNTAGT. This CDR3 spans 18 amino acids. How the authors handled the data: Estimated nucleated cell counts came from reference gene primer amplification. Sequencing used immunoSEQ multiplex PCR; TCRdb keeps in-frame clones, though not all of them. The DNA was the basis for D and trimming; V, J and clone size are from that table. This sample has some 170,000 clones, with about 85% found just once. Only a few counts were recorded for this clone. V gene TRBV6-4 combines with J gene TRBJ2-5; 15 bases map to TRBD2. Sequencing used peripheral blood. The sequence derives from a middle-aged man with acute or convalescent COVID-19. The CDR3 loop reads CASRTPGTSGGNQETQYF. CDR3 nucleotides: TGTGCCAGCAGGACTCCCGGGACTAGCGGGGGGAACCAAGAGACCCAGTACTTC.